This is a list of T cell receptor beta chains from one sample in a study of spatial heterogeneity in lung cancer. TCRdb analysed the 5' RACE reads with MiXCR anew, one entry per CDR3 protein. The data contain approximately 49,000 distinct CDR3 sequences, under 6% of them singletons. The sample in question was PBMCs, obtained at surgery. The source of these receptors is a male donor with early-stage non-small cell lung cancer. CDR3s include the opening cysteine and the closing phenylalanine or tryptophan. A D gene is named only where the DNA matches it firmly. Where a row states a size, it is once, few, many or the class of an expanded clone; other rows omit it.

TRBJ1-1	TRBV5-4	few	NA	TGTGCCAGCAGGGTGGGGGGAAAAACTGAAGCTTTCTTT	CASRVGGKTEAFF
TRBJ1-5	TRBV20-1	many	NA	TGCAGTGCCCTGAGGACGGCGCCAATGGAGCCCCAGCATTTT	CSALRTAPMEPQHF
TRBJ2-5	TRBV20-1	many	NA	TGCAGTGCTCCCCGAGGGGAGACCCAGTACTTC	CSAPRGETQYF
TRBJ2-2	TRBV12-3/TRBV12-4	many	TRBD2	TGTGCCAGCAGTTTGGGAGGGCCCGGGGAGCTGTTTTTT	CASSLGGPGELFF
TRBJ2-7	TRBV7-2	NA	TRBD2	TGTGCCAGCAGCTTGCGGACTAGCGGACGCCTAGACTACTACGAGCAGTACTTC	CASSLRTSGRLDYYEQYF
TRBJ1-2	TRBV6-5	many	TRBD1	TGTGCCAGCAGTCCCGGGACAGGGGGCGCGGAGCGCTATGGCTACACCTTC	CASSPGTGGAERYGYTF
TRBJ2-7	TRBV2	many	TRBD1	TGTGCCAGCAGTATCCGACAGGGGGACTACGAGCAGTACTTC	CASSIRQGDYEQYF
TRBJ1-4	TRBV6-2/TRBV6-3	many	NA	TGTGCCAGCAGAACCCCTGCAGGGAAACTGTTTTTT	CASRTPAGKLFF
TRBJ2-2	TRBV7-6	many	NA	TGTGCCAGCAGCTTGTCCTCTCGCGGGGAGCTGTTTTTT	CASSLSSRGELFF
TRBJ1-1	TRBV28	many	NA	TGTGCCAGCAGACGACTCGATGGGGGGTACGCTGAAGCTTTCTTT	CASRRLDGGYAEAFF
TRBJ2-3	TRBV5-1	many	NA	TGCGCCAGCAGCTCCGGGGGATCCAGCACAGATACGCAGTATTTT	CASSSGGSSTDTQYF
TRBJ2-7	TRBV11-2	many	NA	TGTGCCAGCAGCTTAGGAGTCACCTACGAGCAGTACTTC	CASSLGVTYEQYF
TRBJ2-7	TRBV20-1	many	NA	TGCAGTGCTAGGTCCGAACTAGATTGGTCCTACGAGCAGTACTTC	CSARSELDWSYEQYF
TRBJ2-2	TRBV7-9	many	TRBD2	TGTGCCAGCAGCCGCCCAGGGACTAGCGGGACTGCCGGGGAGCTGTTTTTT	CASSRPGTSGTAGELFF
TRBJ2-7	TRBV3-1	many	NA	TGTGCCAGCAGCCCTGCCCTCCCCCGGGAGCAGTACTTC	CASSPALPREQYF
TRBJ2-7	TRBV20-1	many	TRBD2	TGCAGTGCTATTTTAGCGGGAGGACCCTACGAGCAGTACTTC	CSAILAGGPYEQYF
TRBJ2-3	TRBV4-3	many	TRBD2	TGCGCCAGCAGCCCAGGCCCGGGGGGGTTTTCAGATACGCAGTATTTT	CASSPGPGGFSDTQYF
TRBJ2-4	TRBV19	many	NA	TGTGCCAGTAGCCCCCGGGGAGAGGGACCGACCCGTTTCTTC	CASSPRGEGPTRFF
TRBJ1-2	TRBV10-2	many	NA	TGCGCCAGTCAGGAGGGGGACCCAAACTATGGCTACACCTTC	CASQEGDPNYGYTF
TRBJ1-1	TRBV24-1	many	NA	TGTGCCACCAGTGCAAACAGGGATGGGAACACTGAAGCTTTCTTT	CATSANRDGNTEAFF
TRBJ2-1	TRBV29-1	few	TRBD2	TGCAGCGCCGGAACTAGCGGGAGTGTGGATGAGCAGTTCTTC	CSAGTSGSVDEQFF
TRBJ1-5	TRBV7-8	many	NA	TGTGCCAGCAGCTTAGTTCAAAGGAGGGGAAGCAATCAGCCCCAGCATTTT	CASSLVQRRGSNQPQHF
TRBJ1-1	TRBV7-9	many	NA	TGTGCCAGCAGCCCCAGTTACAGGAACACTGAAGCTTTCTTT	CASSPSYRNTEAFF
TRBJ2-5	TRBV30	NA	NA	TGTGCCTGGAGTGAGGACCTCCAAGAGACCCAGTACTTC	CAWSEDLQETQYF
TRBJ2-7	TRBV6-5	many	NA	TGTGCCAGCAGTTATGAGCCCATGGGCGAGCAGTACTTC	CASSYEPMGEQYF
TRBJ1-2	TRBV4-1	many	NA	TGCGCCAGCAGCCAAGGGGAGGGATATGGTGGCTACACCTTC	CASSQGEGYGGYTF
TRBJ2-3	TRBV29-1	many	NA	TGCAGCGTTGGGGACACCCAAGGGACAGATACGCAGTATTTT	CSVGDTQGTDTQYF
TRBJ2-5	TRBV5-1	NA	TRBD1	TGCGCCAGCACCATCGGGACAGCGGAGACCCAGTACTTC	CASTIGTAETQYF
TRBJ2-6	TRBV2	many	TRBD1	TGTGCCAGCAGTCCCAGGGGGTACAGCTCTGGGGCCAACGTCCTGACTTTC	CASSPRGYSSGANVLTF
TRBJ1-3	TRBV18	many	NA	TGTGCCAGCTCACCCACGGCCTGGACGGACACCATATATTTT	CASSPTAWTDTIYF
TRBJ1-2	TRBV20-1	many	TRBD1	TGCAGTGCAACCCGACAGGGGCAGCTCTATGGCTACACCTTC	CSATRQGQLYGYTF
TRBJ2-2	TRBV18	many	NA	TGTGCCAGCTCACCAATAGACCGGTCGAACACCGGGGAGCTGTTTTTT	CASSPIDRSNTGELFF
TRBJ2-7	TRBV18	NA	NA	TGTGCCAGCTCACGAGAGGGGGGAGCTGTACGCGAGCAGTACTTC	CASSREGGAVREQYF
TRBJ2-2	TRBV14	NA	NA	TGTGCCAGCAGCCCCCCGGGAGGGGAGCTGTTTTTT	CASSPPGGELFF
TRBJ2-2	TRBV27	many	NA	TGTGCCAGCAGTTTAGATGGAAGGCCGGGGGTAGCCGGGGAGCTGTTTTTT	CASSLDGRPGVAGELFF
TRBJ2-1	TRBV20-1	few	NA	TGCAGTGCTAGAGATAGACGGGAAATGTTCTTC	CSARDRREMFF
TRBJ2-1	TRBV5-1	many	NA	TGCGCCAGCAGCTTCCAGCGAGGTAATGAGCAGTTCTTC	CASSFQRGNEQFF
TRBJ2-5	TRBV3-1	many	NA	TGTGCCAGCAGCCAAGGCCAGGGGGGAAAGACCCAGTACTTC	CASSQGQGGKTQYF
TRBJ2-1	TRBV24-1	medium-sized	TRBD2	TGTGCCACCAGTGATTTGACTAGCGATGAGCAGTTCTTC	CATSDLTSDEQFF
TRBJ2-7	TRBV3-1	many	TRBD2	TGTGCCAGCAGCCAAGGCTCTAGCGGGACCTACTTGCGGGAGCAGTACTTC	CASSQGSSGTYLREQYF
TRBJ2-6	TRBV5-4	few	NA	TGTGCCAGCAGTCCAGGGGTTCCTGGGGCCAACGTCCTGACTTTC	CASSPGVPGANVLTF
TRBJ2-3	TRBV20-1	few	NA	TGCAGTGCTAGAGCGACCTATCCCACAGATACGCAGTATTTT	CSARATYPTDTQYF
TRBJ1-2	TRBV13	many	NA	TGTGCCAGCGGCGACATGGGCTATGGCTACACCTTC	CASGDMGYGYTF
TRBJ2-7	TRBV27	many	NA	NA	CASSTSDRIYEQYF
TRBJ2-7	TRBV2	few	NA	TGTGCCAGCAGTGAACGGAGCGGACACTCCTACGAGCAGTACTTC	CASSERSGHSYEQYF
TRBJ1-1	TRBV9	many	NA	TGTGCCAGCAGCGTAGAGGGGCCTAACACTGAAGCTTTCTTT	CASSVEGPNTEAFF
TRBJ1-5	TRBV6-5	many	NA	TGTGCCAGCAGTACAGGGCTCGGAAATCAGCCCCAGCATTTT	CASSTGLGNQPQHF
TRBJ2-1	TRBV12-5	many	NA	TGTGCTAGTGCGGTGGGGGGCTTGACCCCTTACAATGAGCAGTTCTTC	CASAVGGLTPYNEQFF
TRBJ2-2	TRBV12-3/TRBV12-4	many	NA	TGTGCCAGCAGGTCAAAGGGCGGGGAGCTGTTTTTT	CASRSKGGELFF
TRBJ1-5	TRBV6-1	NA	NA	TGTGCCAGCAGCCCCGGGACACCCTATCAGCCCCAGCATTTT	CASSPGTPYQPQHF
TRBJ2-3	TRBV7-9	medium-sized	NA	TGTGCCAGCAGCTTAGCCGGGGCAGATACGCAGTATTTT	CASSLAGADTQYF
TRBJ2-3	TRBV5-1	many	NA	TGCGCCAGCAGCTTGGGACAGACCACAGATACGCAGTATTTT	CASSLGQTTDTQYF
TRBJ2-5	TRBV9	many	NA	TGTGCCAGCAGCCAACCTCCGAGGGAGACCCAGTACTTC	CASSQPPRETQYF